Sequencing of this TCR beta chain was carried out in a study of OX40 agonist ivuxolimab in advanced cancers. Across the whole study: A mean age of approximately 60 years, range roughly 20 to 85, was recorded, and approximately 85% were male. People who had prior anti-PD-1, anti-PD-L1 or anti-CTLA-4 therapy could take part, and about 40% had some. General observations from the study: Which antigen the expanded peripheral T cells recognized is unknown.

On this clone: The antigen remains undetermined.

The study sampled blood at baseline, cycle 4 day 1, and cycle 7 day 1. Only in-frame clones appear in the TCRdb table, and some are missing; sequencing was by immunoSEQ multiplex PCR. This table has 25,000 or so clones, about four fifths appearing once. Trimming at V came to 6 bases and at J to 0 bases, leaving 3 bases not matched to a gene. The CDR3 has 14 residues. Germline V gives CDR1 SGHDN, CDR2 FVKESK. Sequencing used CD4+ or CD8+ T cells sorted from blood, obtained in a trial of the OX40 agonist ivuxolimab. The sequence was collected from an adult with an advanced solid tumor such as melanoma, head and neck, liver or kidney cancer. This chain links TRBV14 with TRBJ2-7; TRBD2 agrees at 9 bases. The CDR3 DNA reads TGTGCCAGCAGTCCGGGACTAGCCTCCTACGAGCAGTACTTC. Residues: CASSPGLASYEQYF.